The following is a T cell receptor (beta chain) sequence with its context. Repertoires were generated with immunoSEQ multiplex PCR, while TCRdb's copy carries only in-frame clones and drops some. The sample holds about 35,000 clones, around 79% seen once. These data belong to a study of PD-L1 blockade in urothelial cancer. In the study overall: Patients went on atezolizumab around 2014, receiving 1,200 mg intravenously every 3 weeks. About 85% of the 29 patients were men with bladder-origin urothelial cancer. Analysis of blood occurred 3 weeks (second dose) and 6 weeks after treatment start.

Sequencing was performed on PBMCs, taken around atezolizumab (anti-PD-L1) treatment. The receptor comes from a man in his 70s with urothelial cancer.

The CDR3 protein is CASRTFVAGGNEQYF. CDR3 nucleotide sequence: TGCGCCAGCAGGACCTTTGTAGCGGGAGGTAACGAGCAGTACTTC. The rearrangement joins TRBV5-1 to TRBJ2-7, with TRBD2 matching 10 bases. The V and J ends lost 5 bases and 5 bases, in that order; junction bases with no gene match: 10. The CDR3 contains 15 residues. Looked up from germline, CDR1 is SGHRS and CDR2 is YFSETQ.